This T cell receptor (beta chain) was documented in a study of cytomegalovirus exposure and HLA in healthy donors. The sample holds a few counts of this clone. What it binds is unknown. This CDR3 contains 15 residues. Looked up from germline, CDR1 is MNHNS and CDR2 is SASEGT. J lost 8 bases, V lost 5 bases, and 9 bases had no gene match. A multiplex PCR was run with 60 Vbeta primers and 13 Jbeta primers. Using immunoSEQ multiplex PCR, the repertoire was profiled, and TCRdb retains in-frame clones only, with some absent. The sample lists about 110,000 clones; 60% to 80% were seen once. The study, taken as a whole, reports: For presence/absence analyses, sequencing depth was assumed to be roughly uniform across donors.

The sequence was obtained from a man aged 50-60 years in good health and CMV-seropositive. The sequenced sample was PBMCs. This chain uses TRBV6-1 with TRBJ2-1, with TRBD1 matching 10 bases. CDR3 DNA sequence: TGTGCCAGCAGTCAAGGACAGGGGGTTATCGATGAGCAGTTCTTC. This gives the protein CASSQGQGVIDEQFF.